The 12 T cell receptor beta chains in this list originate from one sample, sequenced in a study of T cell responses to AZD1222 COVID-19 vaccine. The protocol was immunoSEQ multiplex PCR, while the TCRdb copy is restricted to in-frame clones and leaves out a portion. The sample holds under 150,000 clones, almost 90% seen once. The sequenced sample was peripheral blood, obtained 28 days after the second AZD1222 dose. Receptor source: an adult who received the AZD1222 COVID-19 vaccine.

This clone showed up just a few times. The rearrangement uses TRBV6-4 and TRBJ2-1, with 11 bases fitting TRBD2. Unmatched junction bases numbered 5, after V lost 5 bases and J lost 5 bases. The CDR3 contains 15 residues. Germline V gene lookup returns CDR1 MRHNA and CDR2 SNTAGT. The CDR3 bases are TGTGCCAGCAGTCCTCTAGCGGGGGGCAACAATGAGCAGTTCTTC. It specifies CASSPLAGGNNEQFF.

This chain uses TRBV2 with TRBJ2-5; D is possibly TRBD1 (6 bases). This CDR3 has 13 amino acids. The V end was cut by 7 bases, the J end by 2 bases, with 11 bases between. Germline V gene data show CDR1 as SNHLY and CDR2 as FYNNEI. CDR3 sequence: CASTWTEQETQYF. The CDR3 DNA sequence: TGTGCCAGCACCTGGACAGAACAAGAGACCCAGTACTTC.

The V and J genes are TRBV3-1 (or the pseudogene TRBV3-2) and TRBJ2-3; D remains ambiguous. V lost 1 base, J lost 5 bases, and 13 bases lay in between. This CDR3 is 15 amino acids long. The germline V gene encodes CDR1 LGHDT and CDR2 YNNKEL (reference sequence). CDR3 amino acids: CASSQGSGIRDTQYF. In DNA form, the CDR3 reads TGTGCCAGCAGCCAAGGGTCTGGGATTCGAGATACGCAGTATTTT.

The chain recombines TRBV7-9 with TRBJ1-2; D is perhaps TRBD1 (5 bases). V was trimmed by 2 bases and J by 0 bases, leaving 13 bases between them. From germline, CDR1 is SEHNR and CDR2 FQNEAQ (reference sequence). CDR3 length: 16 amino acids. Written as DNA, the CDR3 is TGTGCCAGCAGCTTACCCACAGGAACAGCTAACTATGGCTACACCTTC. Its translation is CASSLPTGTANYGYTF.

The chain couples TRBV7-6 to TRBJ1-1, with 7 bases aligning to TRBD1. The CDR3 is 16 residues long. From germline, CDR1 is SGHVS and CDR2 FNYEAQ. Trimming cost V 1 base and J 4 bases; bases outside gene matches: 9. The CDR3 DNA is TGTGCCAGCAGCTTAGGACAGGGAAGAAGGGGCACTGAAGCTTTCTTT. Protein sequence: CASSLGQGRRGTEAFF.

This chain connects TRBV18 to TRBJ2-7; 7 positions match TRBD1. The CDR3 is 14 amino acids. The germline V gene encodes CDR1 KGHSH and CDR2 LQKENI. The trim removed 3 bases at V and 4 bases at J, leaving 6 bases unmatched. The CDR3 region has the DNA TGTGCCAGCTCACCGGACAGGCCCAAGTACGAGCAGTACTTC. Its translation is CASSPDRPKYEQYF.

The V gene is TRBV20-1, the J gene TRBJ2-1, with 12 bases lining up with TRBD2. V lost 7 bases and J lost 7; bases outside the gene matches: 11. From germline, CDR1 is DFQATT and CDR2 SNEGSKA (reference sequence). The CDR3 consists of 15 residues. The DNA for the CDR3 is TGCAGTGATAGTGGGACTAGCGGGCCTAGGAATGAGCAGTTCTTC. Protein sequence: CSDSGTSGPRNEQFF.

This chain joins TRBV15 and TRBJ2-7; 7 bases are a match to TRBD1. The CDR3 contains 15 residues. V lost 3 bases to trimming and J lost 0 bases; unmatched junction nucleotides: 5. Germline V gives CDR1 LNHNV, CDR2 YYDKDF (reference sequence). CDR3 residues: CATSRSRGNSYEQYF. The DNA of the CDR3 is TGTGCCACCAGCAGGTCCAGGGGGAACTCCTACGAGCAGTACTTC.

Turning to this clone: Other DNA sequences in this specimen translate into the identical CDR3. The chain is built from TRBV28 and TRBJ2-7; 7 nucleotides line up with TRBD2. CDR1 is MDHEN and CDR2 is SYDVKM in the germline V gene. The CDR3 is 14 amino acids. V lost 4 bases and J lost 2; bases outside the gene matches: 5. The CDR3 nucleotides read TGTGCCAGCAGTTATCGCGGGAGACCCTACGAGCAGTACTTC. Protein: CASSYRGRPYEQYF.

V is TRBV9 and J is TRBJ2-1, with TRBD2 identical over 11 bases. J was trimmed by 8 bases and V by 0 bases; bases with no gene match: 13. The CDR3 is made up of 18 amino acids. Germline V gives CDR1 SGDLS, CDR2 YYNGEE. As DNA, the CDR3 is TGTGCCAGCAGCGTAGACGGGTCTAAACTAGCGGGGGCCTATGAGCAGTTCTTC. This translates into CASSVDGSKLAGAYEQFF.

V and J are TRBV6-4 and TRBJ1-5, with TRBD1 as a possible D gene (5 bases). Deletions cut 4 bases from V and 1 base from J, with 8 bases between. Germline CDR1 reads MRHNA; CDR2 reads SNTAGT. This CDR3 spans 14 amino acids. CDR3: CASSVDSSNQPQHF. The CDR3 bases are TGTGCCAGCAGTGTAGACAGCAGCAATCAGCCCCAGCATTTT.

The chain joins TRBV2 to TRBJ2-5, with TRBD2 as a possible D gene (6 bases). V was clipped by 7 bases and J by 5 bases, with 17 bases between them. The CDR3 has 14 amino acids. Germline V gives CDR1 SNHLY, CDR2 FYNNEI. The DNA for the CDR3 is TGTGCCAGCATTCTAGGGCCCCGGGGGGAGACCCAGTACTTC. This gives the protein CASILGPRGETQYF.